Each of the 9 T cell receptor beta chains below was sequenced from the same sample in a study of blood T cell repertoires in COVID-19. This table comes from immunoSEQ multiplex PCR, and its TCRdb copy is limited to in-frame clones, with some not included. The table has around 86,000 clones, about nine tenths seen once. The sample consisted of peripheral blood. The receptors originated from a woman of 80 years or more with acute or convalescent COVID-19.

V is TRBV27 and J is TRBJ2-1; tentatively, D is TRBD2 (6 bases). V lost 5 bases to trimming and J lost 9 bases, with 8 bases between them. Germline V gene lookup returns CDR1 MNHEY and CDR2 SMNVEV (reference sequence). The CDR3 sequence is 11 residues long. The CDR3 here is CASSGRGEQFF. The CDR3 nucleotides are TGTGCCAGCAGTGGGCGGGGTGAGCAGTTCTTC.

The chain combines TRBV18 with TRBJ2-4, with TRBD2 as a possible D gene (6 bases). The ends were cut back, 0 bases at V and 3 bases at J, with 9 bases in the middle. CDR3 length: 15 residues. Germline CDR1 is KGHSH and CDR2 is LQKENI. The CDR3 nucleotides are TGTGCCAGCTCACCACCGGGACTTGACAAAAACATTCAGTACTTC. Its protein is CASSPPGLDKNIQYF.

The chain recombines TRBV6-5 with TRBJ1-4; no definite D call. V was shortened by 2 bases and J by 8 bases, with 3 bases between the two germline ends. In germline, CDR1 is MNHEY, CDR2 SVGAGI. The CDR3 extends over 11 amino acids. The CDR3 DNA reads as TGTGCCAGCAGTTACGGCGAAAAACTGTTTTTT. This translates into CASSYGEKLFF.

The chain employs TRBV19 and TRBJ1-1; 7 bases match TRBD1. The trim removed 5 bases at V and 10 bases at J, leaving 7 bases unmatched. Looked up from germline, CDR1 is LNHDA and CDR2 is SQIVND (reference sequence). This CDR3 is 12 amino acids long. The CDR3 DNA sequence: TGTGCCAGTAGTCCTAGAAGGACAGGAGCTTTCTTT. Residues: CASSPRRTGAFF.

In the case of this clone: Within the sample, other DNA sequences also encode this same CDR3. V gene TRBV19 combines with J gene TRBJ1-2; TRBD1 matches 8 bases. Germline CDR1 LNHDA, CDR2 SQIVND (reference sequence). There are 12 residues in the CDR3. The J segment lost 4 bases and the V segment lost 5 bases, leaving 0 bases of the junction unmatched. The CDR3 DNA is TGTGCCAGTAGTGACAGGGGCTATGGCTACACCTTC. As protein: CASSDRGYGYTF.

The rearrangement joins TRBV29-1 to TRBJ2-2, with TRBD2 matching over 8 bases. The germline CDR1 and CDR2 sequences are SQVTM and ANQGSEA. Trimming took 5 bases from V and 5 from J; bases not matched to a gene: 7. The CDR3 extends over 14 amino acids. The CDR3 nucleotides are TGCAGCGTTTCGGGAGGGCCGGCGACCGGGGAGCTGTTTTTT. The encoded protein is CSVSGGPATGELFF.

The chain has TRBV5-1 and TRBJ2-4; 12 bases are a match to TRBD2. This CDR3 is built from 24 residues. The J segment lost 3 bases and the V segment lost 1 base, leaving 26 bases of the junction unmatched. Germline-derived CDR1 and CDR2 are SGHRS and YFSETQ. DNA of the CDR3: TGCGCCAGCAGCTTGCATCCTAGCGGGAGGGCCGTGGAATATAGGAGGCGGGACAAAAACATTCAGTACTTC. This gives the protein CASSLHPSGRAVEYRRRDKNIQYF.

This clone has only a few counts. V gene TRBV24-1 combines with J gene TRBJ1-1; D not certain. Germline loops: CDR1 KGHDR, CDR2 SFDVKD. V was pared by 6 bases and J by 5 bases, with 15 bases between. There are 14 residues in the CDR3. The CDR3 DNA follows: TGTGCCACCAGTTCAAAGGGAGGAAAGACTGAAGCTTTCTTT. Translating gives CATSSKGGKTEAFF.

The chain recombines TRBV5-1 with TRBJ1-1; D might be TRBD1 (6 bases). The germline CDR1 and CDR2 sequences are SGHRS and YFSETQ. Trimming removed 4 bases at V and 1 base at J, with 14 bases between. CDR3 length: 15 amino acids. The CDR3 reads CASSQTQGGNTEAFF. The CDR3 nucleotides are TGCGCCAGCAGCCAGACACAGGGTGGGAACACTGAAGCTTTCTTT.